The source of this TCR beta chain is a study of T cell clonotyping in hematopoietic cell transplantation. Study-level results: CD4 and CD8 repertoire contributions could not be separated without sorting. Pathologically expanded recipient clonotypes increased progressively from day 30 to day 180 as diversity fell.

On this clone: No antigen is known for it.

The trim removed 5 bases at V and 3 bases at J, leaving 6 bases unmatched. Germline CDR1 reads LNHDA; CDR2 reads SQIVND (reference sequence). This CDR3 has 18 amino acids. Measured with immunoSEQ multiplex PCR; TCRdb has only the in-frame clones, and not every one. The table records 9,100 or so clones, roughly 89% of them present only once. The specimen was peripheral blood mononuclear cells, collected at the time of graft-versus-host disease after allogeneic stem cell transplant. The sequence was obtained from a male patient between 60 and 69 years old who had an allogeneic stem cell transplant from a related donor, so the T cells may come from the graft donor. Some clones in this sample may be carry-over from other donors' samples. This chain joins TRBV19 and TRBJ2-2, with 16 bases that match TRBD2. CDR3 nucleotide sequence: TGTGCCAGTAGTCCGGGACTAGCGGGGGGGCACGACACCGGGGAGCTGTTTTTT. Translated, it gives CASSPGLAGGHDTGELFF.